Presented here are 27 T cell receptor beta chains from one specimen sequenced in a study of blood T cell repertoires in COVID-19. Libraries were prepared by immunoSEQ multiplex PCR; TCRdb keeps only in-frame clonotypes and omits some of them. The table lists approximately 240,000 clones, around 82% of them singletons. Sequenced material: peripheral blood. The receptors come from a woman aged 80 or over with active or convalescent COVID-19.

As to this clone: This CDR3 is also generated by other DNA sequences in the sample. The V and J genes are TRBV19 and TRBJ1-5; D is ambiguous. The germline V and J ends were trimmed by 1 base and 2 bases, with 3 bases remaining between them. From germline, CDR1 is LNHDA and CDR2 SQIVND (reference sequence). The CDR3 extends over 13 amino acids. For the CDR3, the DNA is TGTGCCAGTAGTATAGGAGGCAATCAGCCCCAGCATTTT. This gives the protein CASSIGGNQPQHF.

The genes are TRBV18 and TRBJ2-4; D may be TRBD1 (6 bases). Looked up from germline, CDR1 is KGHSH and CDR2 is LQKENI. Trimming pared 4 bases from V and 2 bases from J, leaving 15 bases between. The CDR3 covers 16 residues. CDR3 DNA sequence: TGTGCCAGCTCACAACAGGGAATAACGACCAAAAACATTCAGTACTTC. Its protein is CASSQQGITTKNIQYF.

This chain links TRBV10-3 with TRBJ2-7; D may be TRBD1 (6 bases). Trimming left V 2 bases short and J 4 bases short, with 12 bases between. Germline V gene lookup returns CDR1 ENHRY and CDR2 SYGVKD. This CDR3 comprises 14 residues. This CDR3 is CAISENLQGYEQYF. In DNA, the CDR3 is TGTGCCATCAGTGAGAATCTACAGGGTTACGAGCAGTACTTC.

The chain links TRBV7-9 to TRBJ1-4; a possible D gene is TRBD1 (5 bases). The CDR3 sequence is 15 residues long. Germline V CDR1 and CDR2: SEHNR, FQNEAQ (reference sequence). V was trimmed by 6 bases and J by 2 bases, leaving 13 bases between them. The CDR3 DNA follows: TGTGCCAGCAGATCTCAGGGTGGTACTAATGAAAAACTGTTTTTT. As protein: CASRSQGGTNEKLFF.

The chain couples TRBV27 to TRBJ2-2; TRBD1 might be the D (5 bases). CDR1 is MNHEY, CDR2 SMNVEV, per germline (reference sequence). The CDR3 covers 14 residues. The V and J ends lost 5 bases and 5 bases respectively, with 12 bases between them. CDR3 nucleotides: TGTGCCAGCAGTACAGAGACAGAGACCGGGGAGCTGTTTTTT. Translating gives CASSTETETGELFF.

The V and J genes are TRBV2 and TRBJ1-2; no reliable D call. The CDR3 consists of 13 residues. Trimming cost V 1 base and J 7 bases, with 10 bases left between them. Looked up from germline, CDR1 is SNHLY and CDR2 is FYNNEI. The CDR3 loop reads CASSEVDTFGYTF. In DNA, the CDR3 is TGTGCCAGCAGTGAAGTCGACACCTTTGGCTACACCTTC.

The chain is built from TRBV3-1 (or the pseudogene TRBV3-2) and TRBJ1-3; maybe TRBD1 (6 bases). The CDR3 sequence is 15 residues long. The germline V and J ends were trimmed by 3 bases and 4 bases, with 13 bases remaining between them. Germline values: CDR1 LGHDT, CDR2 YNNKEL (reference sequence). CDR3 sequence (DNA): TGTGCCAGCAGCCACGAAGGGGGATCAGGAAACACCATATATTTT. It yields the protein CASSHEGGSGNTIYF.

This chain joins TRBV5-1 and TRBJ2-3, with 7 bases fitting TRBD2. Germline V gene sequence: CDR1 SGHRS, CDR2 YFSETQ. This CDR3 is built from 15 residues. Trimming removed 3 bases from V and 2 bases from J; junction bases left unmatched: 6. The CDR3, as DNA: TGCGCCAGCAGCTGGAGCGGGGTAGTCACAGATACGCAGTATTTT. It encodes CASSWSGVVTDTQYF.

This clone was counted between two and nine times. The chain joins TRBV4-2 to TRBJ1-2; 7 bases agree with TRBD1. This CDR3 has 16 amino acids. V lost 0 bases to trimming and J lost 4 bases; unmatched junction nucleotides: 8. CDR1 LGHNA and CDR2 YNFKEQ come from the germline V gene. This chain's CDR3 is CASSQDLLTGSYGYTF. DNA of the CDR3: TGTGCCAGCAGCCAAGATCTCCTGACAGGGAGCTATGGCTACACCTTC.

The V gene is TRBV29-1, the J gene TRBJ2-5, with D tentatively TRBD2 (6 bases). CDR3 length equals 14 residues. Germline V CDR1 and CDR2: SQVTM, ANQGSEA. The germline V and J ends were trimmed by 7 bases and 5 bases, with 20 bases remaining between them. The CDR3 coding sequence is TGCAGCGGTGCTAAGGCCCTCAGCGGGGAGACCCAGTACTTC. Translated: CSGAKALSGETQYF.

This clone was seen more than once but under ten times. One end of the junction varies from germline; a read error may be responsible. This chain links TRBV7-7 with TRBJ1-3; weak D call: TRBD1 (6 bases). The CDR3 totals 17 residues. Germline CDR1 SSHAT, CDR2 FNYEAQ (reference sequence). The CDR3 coding sequence is TGTGCTAGCAGCTTAGTCGGGACATTGTATTCTGGAAACACCATATATTTT. Translated: CASSLVGTLYSGNTIYF.

The J gene is TRBJ1-5, the V gene TRBV2, with a tentative D call TRBD1 (6 bases). The CDR3 runs to 14 residues. V was trimmed by 7 bases and J by 5 bases, leaving 15 bases between them. Germline V lookup: CDR1 SNHLY, CDR2 FYNNEI. CDR3 sequence reads: CASKGHHGDQPQHF. The CDR3 DNA sequence: TGTGCCAGCAAGGGACACCACGGGGATCAGCCCCAGCATTTT.

The rearrangement joins TRBV6-1 to TRBJ2-1, with unresolved D. Germline values: CDR1 MNHNS, CDR2 SASEGT. V dropped 2 bases and J dropped 0 bases, with 8 bases sitting between them. This CDR3 has 15 amino acids. The CDR3 region is CASSEMGSSYNEQFF. CDR3 coding DNA: TGTGCCAGCAGTGAAATGGGCAGCTCCTACAATGAGCAGTTCTTC.

The chain couples TRBV18 to TRBJ1-4, with D uncertain. The germline V gene has CDR1 KGHSH and CDR2 LQKENI. The CDR3 is 18 amino acids. V lost 4 bases and J lost 8, with 26 bases in between. CDR3 loop: CASSLQARAGPKEEKLFF. The CDR3 DNA sequence: TGTGCCAGCTCACTCCAAGCCCGTGCAGGCCCGAAGGAAGAAAAACTGTTTTTT. Full variable domain (rest looked up from reference TRBV18 and TRBJ1-4): NAGVMQNPRHLVRRRGQEARLRCSPMKGHSHVYWYRQLPEEGLKFMVYLQKENIIDESGMPKERFSAEFPKEGPSILRIQQVVRGDSAAYFCASSLQARAGPKEEKLFFGSGTQLSVL.

The rearrangement uses TRBV24-1 and TRBJ2-7; 7 bases match TRBD2. Germline V lookup: CDR1 KGHDR, CDR2 SFDVKD. V was clipped by 7 bases and J by 3 bases; unmatched bases: 8. The CDR3 sequence is 14 residues long. The CDR3 sequence: CATSLGGGNYEQYF. Written as DNA, the CDR3 is TGTGCCACCAGCCTTGGGGGGGGGAACTACGAGCAGTACTTC.

The rearrangement uses TRBV5-1 and TRBJ2-1; TRBD2 agrees at 9 bases. The germline CDR1 and CDR2 sequences are SGHRS and YFSETQ. This CDR3 spans 17 amino acids. With V trimmed by 4 bases and J by 4 bases, 12 bases remained unmatched. The CDR3 region has the DNA TGCGCCAGCAGCCTAATTTTCGGTGCGGGGGGGTACAATGAGCAGTTCTTC. The encoded protein is CASSLIFGAGGYNEQFF. Full variable domain (missing parts from reference TRBV5-1 and TRBJ2-1): KAGVTQTPRYLIKTRGQQVTLSCSPISGHRSVSWYQQTPGQGLQFLFEYFSETQRNKGNFPGRFSGRQFSNSRSEMNVSTLELGDSALYLCASSLIFGAGGYNEQFFGPGTRLTVL.

The chain joins TRBV27 to TRBJ2-3; 8 nucleotides match TRBD1. Losses at the gene ends were 0 bases for V and 3 bases for J; bases not matched to a gene: 8. Looked up from germline, CDR1 is MNHEY and CDR2 is SMNVEV (reference sequence). CDR3 length equals 17 residues. The CDR3, as DNA: TGTGCCAGCAGTTTATCTTATCAGGGGGCAAGTACAGATACGCAGTATTTT. Translation gives CASSLSYQGASTDTQYF.

This chain uses TRBV5-6 with TRBJ1-5; 7 positions agree with TRBD1. The ends lost 3 bases at V and 2 bases at J; junction bases unmatched: 5. This CDR3 is built from 15 residues. CDR1 is SGHDT and CDR2 is YYEEEE in the germline V gene. The CDR3 region is CASSWDRLRNQPQHF. The CDR3 coding sequence is TGTGCCAGCAGCTGGGACAGACTCCGCAATCAGCCCCAGCATTTT.

This chain uses TRBV28 with TRBJ1-3, with unresolved D. The CDR3 contains 15 residues. The V and J ends lost 3 bases and 0 bases respectively, with 9 bases between them. Germline V gene sequence: CDR1 MDHEN, CDR2 SYDVKM. The CDR3: CASSFQRLSGNTIYF. The DNA of the CDR3 is TGTGCCAGCAGTTTTCAGAGACTCTCTGGAAACACCATATATTTT.

This clone was recorded a few times. V usage is TRBV30 and J usage is TRBJ1-5; D gene ambiguous. V shed 2 bases and J shed 2 bases, with 13 bases lying between them. Germline-derived CDR1 and CDR2 are GTSNPN and SVGIG (reference sequence). The CDR3 is 15 amino acids. The CDR3: CAWSLGGSGNQPQHF. The CDR3 DNA is TGTGCCTGGAGTTTGGGAGGATCTGGCAATCAGCCCCAGCATTTT.

V and J are TRBV3-1 (or the pseudogene TRBV3-2) and TRBJ2-5; 7 bases match TRBD2. Germline V gene lookup returns CDR1 LGHDT and CDR2 YNNKEL (reference sequence). The CDR3 is 16 amino acids. The ends lost 0 bases at V and 4 bases at J; junction bases unmatched: 8. Here the CDR3 reads CASSQDPAGASETQYF. CDR3 DNA: TGTGCCAGCAGCCAAGATCCGGCGGGAGCCTCAGAGACCCAGTACTTC.

The chain has TRBV10-3 and TRBJ2-5; perhaps TRBD2 as D (5 bases). V lost 2 bases, J lost 1 base, and 11 bases lay in between. The CDR3 is 15 residues long. Germline V gives CDR1 ENHRY, CDR2 SYGVKD. DNA for the CDR3: TGTGCCATCAGTGAGCGCCCGGGGAGCCAAGAGACCCAGTACTTC. This encodes CAISERPGSQETQYF.

This chain joins TRBV5-1 and TRBJ2-7; 9 positions agree with TRBD1. V shed 4 bases, J shed 6 bases, and the junction held 11 bases outside the gene matches. Germline V gene lookup returns CDR1 SGHRS and CDR2 YFSETQ. This CDR3 has 15 amino acids. The CDR3 reads CASSRMGTGNREQYF. The CDR3 DNA sequence: TGCGCCAGCAGCCGGATGGGGACAGGGAATCGCGAGCAGTACTTC. Drawing the rest from reference TRBV5-1 and TRBJ2-7, the complete variable domain is KAGVTQTPRYLIKTRGQQVTLSCSPISGHRSVSWYQQTPGQGLQFLFEYFSETQRNKGNFPGRFSGRQFSNSRSEMNVSTLELGDSALYLCASSRMGTGNREQYFGPGTRLTVT.

This rearrangement joins TRBV3-1 (or the pseudogene TRBV3-2) to TRBJ2-1, with 14 nucleotides matching TRBD2. The CDR3 contains 15 residues. Per the germline V gene, CDR1 is LGHDT and CDR2 is YNNKEL (reference sequence). V dropped 4 bases and J dropped 6; count of bases not matched to a gene: 2. The CDR3 nucleotides are TGTGCCAGCAGCCGTGGGACTAGCGGGAGCAATGAGCAGTTCTTC. Amino acid sequence: CASSRGTSGSNEQFF.

This clone has a handful of counts. The J gene is TRBJ2-5, the V gene TRBV25-1; TRBD1 matches 7 bases. Per the germline V gene, CDR1 is MGHDK and CDR2 is SYGVNS. The CDR3 has 14 amino acids. Trimming took 8 bases from V and 1 from J; bases not matched to a gene: 7. The CDR3 region is CASALGTAQETQYF. The CDR3 bases are TGTGCCAGCGCACTAGGGACAGCCCAAGAGACCCAGTACTTC.

CDR3 DNA sequence: TGTGCCAGCAGTTTCCCGGGCAGGGGCTACGAGCAGTACTTC. Translated: CASSFPGRGYEQYF. The chain employs TRBV28 and TRBJ2-7; D is possibly TRBD1 (6 bases). The CDR3 consists of 14 residues. V lost 3 bases and J 3 bases, leaving 12 bases between the germline ends. CDR1 is MDHEN, CDR2 SYDVKM, per germline.

V and J are TRBV6-5 and TRBJ1-2, with 7 bases matching TRBD1. Unmatched junction bases numbered 14, after V lost 8 bases and J lost 8 bases. Germline V CDR1 and CDR2: MNHEY, SVGAGI. This CDR3 is 14 amino acids long. The chain's CDR3 is CASHNNRQGVGYTF. For the CDR3, the DNA is TGTGCCAGCCACAATAACAGACAGGGTGTGGGCTACACCTTC.